The 17 T cell receptor beta chains reported below all come from one sample, sequenced in a study of somatic mutations in cytotoxic T cells in rheumatoid arthritis. Profiled with immunoSEQ multiplex PCR; TCRdb holds only in-frame clones, not every one. The sample shows approximately 20,000 clones, over 80% of them seen only once. Specimen: CD8+ T cells sorted from blood. These receptors originate from a man aged 18 to 29 with rheumatoid arthritis.

This clone has only one observation. The rearrangement links TRBV7-8 to TRBJ2-3; 9 bases line up with TRBD1. With 3 bases clipped from V and 2 bases from J, the junction kept 6 bases outside the gene matches. The CDR3 sequence is 16 residues long. Germline V gene data show CDR1 as SGHVS and CDR2 as FQNEAQ. CDR3 sequence (DNA): TGTGCCAGCAGCTTTACAGGGGGCCCAAACACAGATACGCAGTATTTT. Translation: CASSFTGGPNTDTQYF. The full variable domain, in which reference TRBV7-8 and TRBJ2-3 provide the parts outside the CDR3, is GAGVSQSPRYKVAKRGQDVALRCDPISGHVSLFWYQQALGQGPEFLTYFQNEAQLDKSGLPSDRFFAERPEGSVSTLKIQRTQQEDSAVYLCASSFTGGPNTDTQYFGPGTRLTVL.

The chain employs TRBV4-1 and TRBJ2-2, with D perhaps matching TRBD1 (6 bases). This CDR3 region has 15 residues. The ends were cut back, 1 base at V and 7 bases at J, with 13 bases in the middle. CDR1 MGHRA and CDR2 YSYEKL come from the germline V gene. The CDR3 nucleotides are TGCGCCAGCAGCCAAGGTAGCAGGGGTCGCGGGGAGCTGTTTTTT. It codes for CASSQGSRGRGELFF.

This chain connects TRBV4-1 to TRBJ1-2; the D is unclear. Germline lookup yields CDR1 MGHRA and CDR2 YSYEKL. Deletions cut 4 bases from V and 1 base from J, with 22 bases between. The CDR3 is 18 residues long. This chain's CDR3 is CASSRLQGANSVNYGYTF. CDR3 coding DNA: TGCGCCAGCAGCCGCCTACAAGGAGCTAACTCGGTTAACTATGGCTACACCTTC.

This sequence joins TRBV7-9 and TRBJ1-1; 11 positions match TRBD1. Germline V gene data show CDR1 as SEHNR and CDR2 as FQNEAQ (reference sequence). There are 17 residues in the CDR3. Trimming at V came to 4 bases and at J to 7 bases, leaving 14 bases not matched to a gene. Written as DNA, the CDR3 is TGTGCCAGCAGCTCAAGCCTCTTGGACAGGGGGCAAAATGAAGCTTTCTTT. It translates to CASSSSLLDRGQNEAFF. The entire variable domain, with the rest obtained from reference TRBV7-9 and TRBJ1-1, is as follows: DTGVSQNPRHKITKRGQNVTFRCDPISEHNRLYWYRQTLGQGPEFLTYFQNEAQLEKSRLLSDRFSAERPKGSFSTLEIQRTEQGDSAMYLCASSSSLLDRGQNEAFFGQGTRLTVV.

The V gene is TRBV7-8, the J gene TRBJ1-5, with D unresolved. V dropped 5 bases and J dropped 2 bases, with 22 bases sitting between them. Germline V gene data show CDR1 as SGHVS and CDR2 as FQNEAQ. The CDR3 covers 18 residues. In nucleotides, the CDR3 is TGTGCCAGCAGCCTCATGGTTCGTTCGGACTCCGGCAATCAGCCCCAGCATTTT. It specifies CASSLMVRSDSGNQPQHF.

The chain combines TRBV19 with TRBJ2-7; 9 bases align to TRBD1. CDR1 and CDR2 (germline): LNHDA, SQIVND (reference sequence). This CDR3 region has 16 residues. V was pared by 6 bases and J by 3 bases, with 12 bases of the junction left unmatched. CDR3 sequence (DNA): TGTGCCAGTAGCCCTACCCGGGGGACAGGGTACTACGAGCAGTACTTC. This gives the protein CASSPTRGTGYYEQYF.

The chain combines TRBV27 with TRBJ2-2; 7 bases are shared with TRBD2. This CDR3 has 15 amino acids. Germline assignment: CDR1 MNHEY and CDR2 SMNVEV (reference sequence). J lost 5 bases, V lost 5 bases, and 8 bases had no gene match. CDR3: CASSMGRGGTGELFF. The DNA for the CDR3 is TGTGCCAGCAGTATGGGCCGCGGGGGTACCGGGGAGCTGTTTTTT.

This clone was observed a few times. The chain couples TRBV19 to TRBJ1-2; D is ambiguous. CDR3 length: 13 amino acids. Looked up from germline, CDR1 is LNHDA and CDR2 is SQIVND (reference sequence). Trimming removed 6 bases from V and 4 bases from J, with 12 bases in between. Here the CDR3 DNA reads TGTGCCAGTAGCCCTGTGCCACTCTATGGCTACACCTTC. This translates into CASSPVPLYGYTF.

A few counts support this clone. The chain uses TRBV4-1 and TRBJ1-1; TRBD1 might be the D (6 bases). CDR1 is MGHRA, CDR2 YSYEKL, per germline. The CDR3 runs 16 residues. Trimming removed 1 base at V and 1 base at J, with 13 bases between. In DNA, the CDR3 is TGCGCCAGCAGCCAAGTGTGGCAGGGGCCGAACACTGAAGCTTTCTTT. Its protein is CASSQVWQGPNTEAFF.

V usage is TRBV7-9 and J usage is TRBJ1-5, with D uncertain. Germline V gives CDR1 SEHNR, CDR2 FQNEAQ (reference sequence). This CDR3 is 12 amino acids long. The V end was cut by 1 base, the J end by 11 bases, with 9 bases between. CDR3 amino acids: CASSLVNGAQHF. The CDR3 DNA reads TGTGCCAGCAGCTTAGTAAATGGGGCCCAGCATTTT.

The chain employs TRBV4-3 and TRBJ2-1; TRBD2 aligns across 7 bases. Germline-derived CDR1 and CDR2 are LGHNA and YSLEER. Germline trimming cut 4 bases from V and 4 bases from J; bases unmatched to any gene: 7. The CDR3 length is 15 residues. CDR3: CASSLASGVYNEQFF. CDR3 DNA sequence: TGCGCCAGCAGCCTGGCGAGCGGGGTTTACAATGAGCAGTTCTTC.

V and J are TRBV19 and TRBJ2-2; D perhaps matches TRBD2 (5 bases). The ends were cut back, 5 bases at V and 0 bases at J, with 7 bases in the middle. The CDR3 extends over 14 amino acids. In germline, CDR1 is LNHDA, CDR2 SQIVND (reference sequence). In DNA, the CDR3 is TGTGCCAGTAGTGGACTGTCGAACACCGGGGAGCTGTTTTTT. As protein: CASSGLSNTGELFF.

J is TRBJ1-4 and V is TRBV18; 10 bases are a match to TRBD1. V shed 3 bases, J shed 7 bases, and the junction held 5 bases outside the gene matches. The length of the CDR3 is 15 residues. Germline V gives CDR1 KGHSH, CDR2 LQKENI. The CDR3 loop reads CASSPRQGAREKLFF. The CDR3 coding sequence is TGTGCCAGCTCACCCCGACAGGGGGCGCGTGAAAAACTGTTTTTT.

This chain links TRBV7-9 with TRBJ2-7; D might be TRBD2 (5 bases). The CDR3 has 16 residues. Between the trimmed V and J ends, which lost 5 bases and 0 bases, there was a span of 17 bases. From germline, CDR1 is SEHNR and CDR2 FQNEAQ (reference sequence). CDR3 residues: CASSASRTRSSYEQYF. The CDR3 region has the DNA TGTGCCAGCAGCGCTAGCCGGACCCGGAGCTCCTACGAGCAGTACTTC. Complete variable domain (other parts from reference TRBV7-9 and TRBJ2-7): DTGVSQNPRHKITKRGQNVTFRCDPISEHNRLYWYRQTLGQGPEFLTYFQNEAQLEKSRLLSDRFSAERPKGSFSTLEIQRTEQGDSAMYLCASSASRTRSSYEQYFGPGTRLTVT.

The chain has TRBV6-1 and TRBJ2-3; TRBD2 matches 10 bases. V lost 4 bases and J lost 1; bases outside the gene matches: 2. Germline V gene lookup returns CDR1 MNHNS and CDR2 SASEGT. The CDR3 loop spans 15 amino acids. The CDR3 loop is CASSGLAGGTDTQYF. DNA of the CDR3: TGTGCCAGCAGTGGTCTAGCGGGAGGCACAGATACGCAGTATTTT.

This clone was detected only once. The rearrangement uses TRBV4-1 and TRBJ1-5, with unresolved D. Trimming removed 3 bases from V and 4 bases from J, with 16 bases in between. The CDR3 has 16 amino acids. Per the germline V gene, CDR1 is MGHRA and CDR2 is YSYEKL. The CDR3 nucleotides are TGCGCCAGCAGCCACCCAAGTCCCCTCACGAATCAGCCCCAGCATTTT. Translated: CASSHPSPLTNQPQHF.

The chain links TRBV6-5 to TRBJ1-1, with D uncertain. Trimming pared 3 bases from V and 1 base from J, leaving 15 bases between. Germline CDR1 and CDR2: MNHEY and SVGAGI. CDR3 length: 16 amino acids. DNA of the CDR3: TGTGCCAGCAGTTATAGTTCGGGTTATGGGAACACTGAAGCTTTCTTT. Its protein is CASSYSSGYGNTEAFF.